Described below is a single T cell receptor beta chain sequence and its context. The data belong to a study of T cell changes during pregnancy in multiple sclerosis. The CDR3 is 17 amino acids. V dropped 6 bases and J dropped 0 bases, with 15 bases sitting between them. Germline V CDR1 and CDR2: LNHNV, YYDKDF (reference sequence). Only in-frame clones appear in the TCRdb table, and some are missing; sequencing was by immunoSEQ multiplex PCR. The table shows tens of thousands of clones, with more than 90% occurring only once. This specimen was peripheral blood, taken in the third trimester of pregnancy. The clonotype was recovered from a female donor in good health, enrolled as a control in a pregnancy study. The chain links TRBV15 to TRBJ2-6; the D gene is possibly TRBD1 (5 bases). The CDR3 protein is CATSRQLTNSGANVLTF. The CDR3 DNA sequence: TGTGCCACCAGTAGACAGCTGACAAACTCTGGGGCCAACGTCCTGACTTTC.